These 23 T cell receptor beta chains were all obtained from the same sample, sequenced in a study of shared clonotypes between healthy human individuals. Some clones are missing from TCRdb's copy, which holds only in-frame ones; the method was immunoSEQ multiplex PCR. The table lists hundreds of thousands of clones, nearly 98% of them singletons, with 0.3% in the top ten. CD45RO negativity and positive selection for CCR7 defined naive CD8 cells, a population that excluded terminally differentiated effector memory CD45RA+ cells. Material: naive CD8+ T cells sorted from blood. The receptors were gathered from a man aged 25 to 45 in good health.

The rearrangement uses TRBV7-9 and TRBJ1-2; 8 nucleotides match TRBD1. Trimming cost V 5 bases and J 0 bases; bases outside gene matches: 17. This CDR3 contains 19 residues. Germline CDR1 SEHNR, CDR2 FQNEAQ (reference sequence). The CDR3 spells CASSPSDRVDPKANYGYTF. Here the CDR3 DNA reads TGTGCCAGCAGCCCGTCGGACAGGGTTGATCCAAAAGCTAACTATGGCTACACCTTC.

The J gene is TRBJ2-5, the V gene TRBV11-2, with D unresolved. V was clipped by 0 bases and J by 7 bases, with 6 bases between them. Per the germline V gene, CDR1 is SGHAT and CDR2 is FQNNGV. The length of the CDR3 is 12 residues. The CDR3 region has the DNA TGTGCCAGCAGCTTAGATCTTGTGACCCAGTACTTC. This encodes CASSLDLVTQYF.

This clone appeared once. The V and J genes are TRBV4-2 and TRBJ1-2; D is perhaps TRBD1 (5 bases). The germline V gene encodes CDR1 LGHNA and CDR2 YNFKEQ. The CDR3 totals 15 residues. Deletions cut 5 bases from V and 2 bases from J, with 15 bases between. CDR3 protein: CASSTPGTANYGYTF. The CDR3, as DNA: TGTGCCAGCAGCACCCCCGGGACGGCCAACTATGGCTACACCTTC.

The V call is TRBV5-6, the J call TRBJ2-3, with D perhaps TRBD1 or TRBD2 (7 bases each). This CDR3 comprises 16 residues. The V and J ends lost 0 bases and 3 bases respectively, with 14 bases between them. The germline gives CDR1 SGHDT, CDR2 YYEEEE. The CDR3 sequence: CASSLVGGGATDTQYF. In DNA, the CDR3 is TGTGCCAGCAGCTTGGTGGGAGGGGGCGCGACAGATACGCAGTATTTT.

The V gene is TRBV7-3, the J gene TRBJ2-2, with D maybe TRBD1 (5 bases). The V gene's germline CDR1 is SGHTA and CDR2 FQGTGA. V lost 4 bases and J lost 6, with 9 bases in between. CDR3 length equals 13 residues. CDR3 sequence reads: CASSSSGPGELFF. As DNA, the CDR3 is TGTGCCAGCAGCTCTTCAGGGCCCGGGGAGCTGTTTTTT.

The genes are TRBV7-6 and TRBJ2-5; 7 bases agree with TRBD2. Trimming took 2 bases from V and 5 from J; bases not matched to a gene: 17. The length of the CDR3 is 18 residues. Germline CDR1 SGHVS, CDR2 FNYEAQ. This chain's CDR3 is CASSLRGRMGGPGETQYF. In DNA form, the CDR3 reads TGTGCCAGCAGCTTAAGGGGCAGGATGGGAGGGCCTGGGGAGACCCAGTACTTC.

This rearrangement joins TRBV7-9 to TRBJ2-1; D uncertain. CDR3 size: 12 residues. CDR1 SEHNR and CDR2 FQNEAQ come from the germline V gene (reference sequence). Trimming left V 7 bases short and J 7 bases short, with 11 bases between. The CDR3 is CASTIGWNEQFF. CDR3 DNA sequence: TGTGCCAGCACCATAGGGTGGAATGAGCAGTTCTTC.

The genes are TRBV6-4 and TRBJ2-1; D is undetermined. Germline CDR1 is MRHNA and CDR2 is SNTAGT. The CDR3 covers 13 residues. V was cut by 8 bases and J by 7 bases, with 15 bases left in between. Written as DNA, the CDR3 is TGTGCCAGCGGAATGAGCCCCTGGAATGAGCAGTTCTTC. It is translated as CASGMSPWNEQFF.

The CDR3 loop is CSVDRPGQGCRGQPQHF. The DNA for the CDR3 is TGCAGCGTTGATAGGCCGGGACAGGGTTGTAGGGGACAGCCCCAGCATTTT. The rearrangement joins TRBV29-1 to TRBJ1-5; TRBD1 agrees at 9 bases. Looked up from germline, CDR1 is SQVTM and CDR2 is ANQGSEA. This CDR3 is 17 amino acids long. J was trimmed by 7 bases and V by 3 bases; bases with no gene match: 16.

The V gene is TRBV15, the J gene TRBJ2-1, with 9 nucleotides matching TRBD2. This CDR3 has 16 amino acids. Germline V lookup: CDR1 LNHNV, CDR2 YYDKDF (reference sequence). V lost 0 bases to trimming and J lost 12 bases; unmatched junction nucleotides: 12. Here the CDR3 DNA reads TGTGCCACCAGCAGAGATCCCGGACTAGCGACCCACAGGCAGTTCTTC. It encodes CATSRDPGLATHRQFF.

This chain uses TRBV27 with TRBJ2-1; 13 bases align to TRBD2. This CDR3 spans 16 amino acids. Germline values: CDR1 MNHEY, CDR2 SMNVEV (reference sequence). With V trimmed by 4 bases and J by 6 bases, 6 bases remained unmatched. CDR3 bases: TGTGCCAGCAGTTCTGGGACTAGCGGGATATTCAATGAGCAGTTCTTC. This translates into CASSSGTSGIFNEQFF.

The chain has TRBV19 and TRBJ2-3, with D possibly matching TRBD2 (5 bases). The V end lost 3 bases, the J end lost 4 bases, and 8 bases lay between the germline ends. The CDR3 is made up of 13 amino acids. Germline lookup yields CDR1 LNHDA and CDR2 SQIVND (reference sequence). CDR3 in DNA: TGTGCCAGTAGTATTGTCGGGGCAGATACGCAGTATTTT. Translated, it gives CASSIVGADTQYF. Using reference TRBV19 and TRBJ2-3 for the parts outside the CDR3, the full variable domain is DGGITQSPKYLFRKEGQNVTLSCEQNLNHDAMYWYRQDPGQGLRLIYYSQIVNDFQKGDIAEGYSVSREKKESFPLTVTSAQKNPTAFYLCASSIVGADTQYFGPGTRLTVL.

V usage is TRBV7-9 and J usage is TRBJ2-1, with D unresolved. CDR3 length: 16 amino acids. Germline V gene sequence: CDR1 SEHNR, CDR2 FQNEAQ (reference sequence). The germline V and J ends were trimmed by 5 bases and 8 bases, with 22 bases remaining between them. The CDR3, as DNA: TGTGCCAGCAGCCCCTCGGACGGAGCATTTTTCTATGAGCAGTTCTTC. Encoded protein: CASSPSDGAFFYEQFF.

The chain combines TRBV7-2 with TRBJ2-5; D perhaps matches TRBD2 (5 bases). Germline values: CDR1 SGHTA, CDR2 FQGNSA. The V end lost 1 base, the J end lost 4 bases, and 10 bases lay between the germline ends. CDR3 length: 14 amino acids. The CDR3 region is CASSLGRATETQYF. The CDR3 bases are TGTGCCAGCAGCTTAGGGCGGGCCACAGAGACCCAGTACTTC.

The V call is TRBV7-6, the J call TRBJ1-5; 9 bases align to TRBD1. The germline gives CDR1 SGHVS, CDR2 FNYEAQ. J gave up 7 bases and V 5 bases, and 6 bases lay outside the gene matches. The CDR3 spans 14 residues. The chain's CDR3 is CASSVGTGNQPQHF. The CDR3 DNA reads TGTGCCAGCAGCGTAGGGACAGGGAACCAGCCCCAGCATTTT.

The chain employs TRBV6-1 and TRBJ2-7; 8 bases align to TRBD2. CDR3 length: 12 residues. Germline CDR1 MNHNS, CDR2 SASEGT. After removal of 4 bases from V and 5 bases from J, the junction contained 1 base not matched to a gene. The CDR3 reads CASSAGGHEQYF. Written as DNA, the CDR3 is TGTGCCAGCAGTGCGGGGGGGCACGAGCAGTACTTC.

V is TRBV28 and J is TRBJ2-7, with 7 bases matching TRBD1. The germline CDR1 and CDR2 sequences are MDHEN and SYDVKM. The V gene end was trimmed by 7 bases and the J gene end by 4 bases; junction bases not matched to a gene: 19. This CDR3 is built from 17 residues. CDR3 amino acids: CASIDRMGQPTKYEQYF. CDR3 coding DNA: TGTGCCAGCATAGACAGGATGGGACAGCCGACGAAATACGAGCAGTACTTC. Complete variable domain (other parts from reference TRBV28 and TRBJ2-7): DVKVTQSSRYLVKRTGEKVFLECVQDMDHENMFWYRQDPGLGLRLIYFSYDVKMKEKGDIPEGYSVSREKKERFSLILESASTNQTSMYLCASIDRMGQPTKYEQYFGPGTRLTVT.

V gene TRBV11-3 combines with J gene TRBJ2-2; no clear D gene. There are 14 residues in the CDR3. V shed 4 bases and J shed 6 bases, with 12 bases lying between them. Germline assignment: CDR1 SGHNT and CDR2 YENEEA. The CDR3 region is CASSSLPFPGELFF. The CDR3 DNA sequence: TGTGCCAGCAGCTCACTCCCTTTCCCCGGGGAGCTGTTTTTT.

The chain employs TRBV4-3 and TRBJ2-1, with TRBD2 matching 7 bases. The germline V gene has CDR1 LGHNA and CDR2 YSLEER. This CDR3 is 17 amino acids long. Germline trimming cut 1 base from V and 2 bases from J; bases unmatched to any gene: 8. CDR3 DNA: TGCGCCAGCAGCCAAGGGGGCGGGAGACGCCCCTACAATGAGCAGTTCTTC. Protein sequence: CASSQGGGRRPYNEQFF.

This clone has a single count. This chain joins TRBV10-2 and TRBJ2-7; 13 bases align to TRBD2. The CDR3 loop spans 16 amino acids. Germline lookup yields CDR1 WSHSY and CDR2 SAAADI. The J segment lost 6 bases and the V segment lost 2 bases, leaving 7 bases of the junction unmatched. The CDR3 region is CASSEPGLAGFLEQYF. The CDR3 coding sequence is TGCGCCAGCAGTGAGCCGGGACTAGCGGGATTCCTCGAGCAGTACTTC.

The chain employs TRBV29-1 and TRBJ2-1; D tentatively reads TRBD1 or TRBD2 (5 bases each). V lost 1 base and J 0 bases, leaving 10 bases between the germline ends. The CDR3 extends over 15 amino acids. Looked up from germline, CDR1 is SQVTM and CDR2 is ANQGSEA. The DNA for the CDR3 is TGCAGCGTTGAAGGAGGGGAGTACTCCTACAATGAGCAGTTCTTC. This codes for CSVEGGEYSYNEQFF.

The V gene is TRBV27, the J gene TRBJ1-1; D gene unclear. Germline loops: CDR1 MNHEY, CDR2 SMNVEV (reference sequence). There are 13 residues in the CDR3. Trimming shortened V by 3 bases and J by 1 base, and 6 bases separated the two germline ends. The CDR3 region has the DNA TGTGCCAGCAGTTTGTACAAGAACACTGAAGCTTTCTTT. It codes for CASSLYKNTEAFF.

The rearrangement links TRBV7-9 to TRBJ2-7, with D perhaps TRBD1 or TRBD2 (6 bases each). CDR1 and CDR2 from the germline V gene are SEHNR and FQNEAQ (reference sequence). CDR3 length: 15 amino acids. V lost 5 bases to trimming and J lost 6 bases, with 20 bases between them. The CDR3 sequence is CASSPRGEGGGEQYF. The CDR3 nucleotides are TGTGCCAGCAGCCCCCGGGGCGAGGGGGGAGGCGAGCAGTACTTC. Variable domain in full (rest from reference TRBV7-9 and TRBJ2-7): DTGVSQNPRHKITKRGQNVTFRCDPISEHNRLYWYRQTLGQGPEFLTYFQNEAQLEKSRLLSDRFSAERPKGSFSTLEIQRTEQGDSAMYLCASSPRGEGGGEQYFGPGTRLTVT.